Below are 10 T cell receptor beta chains sequenced from a single sample in a study of T cells in Graves' hyperthyroidism and ophthalmopathy. The source material, RNA transcripts, was used to amplify TCR beta CDR3 regions. The TCR CDR3 first-round RT-PCR relied on the HTBI primer set. TCRdb redid the calling of the multiplex PCR reads with MiXCR, one entry per CDR3 protein. The sample records some 350,000 distinct CDR3 sequences, 15% to 20% being singletons. Sequenced: blood. The receptors come from a woman between 18 and 29 years old with Graves' hyperthyroidism.

This clonotype was seen repeatedly, ten times or more. This chain joins TRBV5-1 and TRBJ1-1, with TRBD1 matching 9 bases. The length of the CDR3 is 15 residues. The V gene's germline CDR1 is SGHRS and CDR2 YFSETQ. With V trimmed by 0 bases and J by 4 bases, 4 bases remained unmatched. The CDR3 region is CASSLGDRAFTEAFF. The CDR3 DNA is TGCGCCAGCAGCTTGGGGGACAGGGCGTTCACTGAAGCTTTCTTT.

As regards this clonotype: With a much larger clone just one base away, this may be a read error. CDR3 amino acids: CASIWTGTGAGNTIYF. The CDR3 DNA reads TGTGCCAGCATCTGGACAGGGACAGGCGCTGGAAACACCATATATTTT. The chain is built from TRBV7-3 and TRBJ1-3; 8 nucleotides line up with TRBD1. V lost 7 bases and J lost 2; bases outside the gene matches: 10. The length of the CDR3 is 16 residues. From germline, CDR1 is SGHTA and CDR2 FQGTGA.

This clonotype was picked up many times. The chain carries TRBV7-8 and TRBJ2-5; 14 nucleotides match TRBD2. The germline CDR1 and CDR2 sequences are SGHVS and FQNEAQ. This CDR3 comprises 17 residues. The trim removed 2 bases at V and 5 bases at J, leaving 7 bases unmatched. CDR3 residues: CASSLNRLAGGRETQYF. The CDR3, as DNA: TGTGCCAGCAGCTTAAACCGACTAGCGGGGGGGCGTGAGACCCAGTACTTC.

The chain has TRBV19 and TRBJ2-1; no clear D. The CDR3 is made up of 15 amino acids. V lost 2 bases, J lost 0 bases, and 8 bases lay in between. Germline CDR1 LNHDA, CDR2 SQIVND (reference sequence). The CDR3 is CASSIKDSSYNEQFF. CDR3 in DNA: TGTGCCAGTAGTATAAAGGATAGCTCCTACAATGAGCAGTTCTTC.

The V gene is TRBV6-1, the J gene TRBJ2-7; D call uncertain. The germline gives CDR1 MNHNS, CDR2 SASEGT. Deletions cut 10 bases from V and 10 bases from J, with 14 bases between. This CDR3 is 10 amino acids long. The CDR3 bases are TGTGCCATCAACCCTCAGGATCAGTACTTC. It yields the protein CAINPQDQYF.

This clonotype was counted ten times or more. The V and J genes are TRBV12-3 or TRBV12-4 and TRBJ1-2; 10 nucleotides align to TRBD1. CDR3 length: 14 amino acids. The V gene end was trimmed by 6 bases and the J gene end by 8 bases; junction bases not matched to a gene: 9. The CDR3 region is CASSQGTGVRGYTF. The CDR3 DNA reads TGTGCCAGCAGCCAAGGGACAGGGGTTCGGGGCTACACCTTC.

This clonotype has ten or more counts. The gene calls are TRBV12-3 or TRBV12-4 and TRBJ1-3; TRBD1 is a possible D gene (5 bases). Deletions cut 7 bases from V and 3 bases from J, with 13 bases between. The CDR3 totals 14 residues. The CDR3: CASTMGGYGNTIYF. The CDR3 bases are TGTGCCAGCACCATGGGGGGATATGGAAACACCATATATTTT.

This clonotype occurred a few times. The V and J genes are TRBV9 and TRBJ2-5; 12 bases agree with TRBD2. Per the germline V gene, CDR1 is SGDLS and CDR2 is YYNGEE. CDR3 length: 16 amino acids. The V gene end was trimmed by 0 bases and the J gene end by 3 bases; junction bases not matched to a gene: 3. CDR3 sequence reads: CASSVGTSGNKETQYF. DNA of the CDR3: TGTGCCAGCAGCGTAGGGACTAGCGGGAATAAAGAGACCCAGTACTTC.

J is TRBJ2-5 and V is TRBV6-9; 7 positions agree with TRBD2. The CDR3 sequence is 12 residues long. V dropped 3 bases and J dropped 7; count of bases not matched to a gene: 2. Germline V lookup: CDR1 MNHGY, CDR2 SVAAGI. As DNA, the CDR3 is TGTGCCAGCAGTTACGGGGGGTTGACCCAGTACTTC. This translates into CASSYGGLTQYF.

This clonotype was observed at least ten times. This rearrangement joins TRBV20-1 to TRBJ2-7, with 7 bases that match TRBD1. This CDR3 contains 12 residues. In germline, CDR1 is DFQATT, CDR2 SNEGSKA (reference sequence). V shed 5 bases and J 3 bases; nucleotides not matched to a gene: 4. CDR3 region: CSASHRGYEQYF. CDR3 sequence (DNA): TGCAGTGCTTCGCACAGGGGCTACGAGCAGTACTTC.